The 10 T cell receptor beta chains listed next were all sequenced from one sample in a study of CD8 T cells in Susac syndrome. RNA was extracted with the RNeasy kit, and a quantity of roughly 0.5 to 1 ug was reverse transcribed using random hexamers. From the immunoSEQ multiplex PCR reads, TCRdb called clonotypes with MiXCR, one entry per CDR3 protein. The table lists about 180,000 distinct CDR3 sequences, approximately 96% of them singletons. Sequencing used CD8+ T cells from PBMCs. These TCRs come from a human donor with multiple sclerosis.

This chain uses TRBV4-1 with TRBJ1-6; D not resolved. The CDR3 extends over 16 amino acids. Trimming left V 0 bases short and J 8 bases short, with 14 bases between. Looked up from germline, CDR1 is MGHRA and CDR2 is YSYEKL. The CDR3 region has the DNA TGCGCCAGCAGCCAAGATGTAGGGTGGGGTTATTCACCCCTCCACTTT. It is translated as CASSQDVGWGYSPLHF.

V gene TRBV19 combines with J gene TRBJ1-1; D ambiguous. The CDR3 covers 13 residues. Germline CDR1 is LNHDA and CDR2 is SQIVND (reference sequence). The V end was cut by 3 bases, the J end by 0 bases, with 5 bases between. The chain's CDR3 is CASSISVNTEAFF. CDR3 in DNA: TGTGCCAGTAGTATCTCCGTGAACACTGAAGCTTTCTTT.

The J gene is TRBJ2-7, the V gene TRBV12-3 or TRBV12-4; tentatively, D is TRBD2 (5 bases). V lost 6 bases, J lost 2 bases, and 8 bases lay in between. CDR3 size: 12 residues. The CDR3 is CASSTGAYEQYF. Here the CDR3 DNA reads TGTGCCAGCAGCACCGGGGCCTACGAGCAGTACTTC.

This clonotype was seen a handful of times. The chain has TRBV25-1 and TRBJ1-1, with unresolved D. Trimming removed 3 bases from V and 5 bases from J, with 4 bases in between. The CDR3 loop spans 11 amino acids. In germline, CDR1 is MGHDK, CDR2 SYGVNS. The CDR3 coding sequence is TGTGCCAGCAGTGAGGTTACTGAAGCTTTCTTT. As protein: CASSEVTEAFF.

The V call is TRBV9, the J call TRBJ2-3; tentative D call: TRBD2 (5 bases). The CDR3 totals 16 residues. Germline values: CDR1 SGDLS, CDR2 YYNGEE. Trimming removed 4 bases at V and 2 bases at J, with 17 bases between. This CDR3 reads CASSSGLIQNTDTQYF. As DNA, the CDR3 is TGTGCCAGCAGCTCCGGACTTATCCAGAACACAGATACGCAGTATTTT.

V gene TRBV15 combines with J gene TRBJ2-2; D unclear. The ends were cut back, 3 bases at V and 0 bases at J, with 17 bases in the middle. In germline, CDR1 is LNHNV, CDR2 YYDKDF (reference sequence). This CDR3 has 18 amino acids. CDR3: CATSSSFGRITNTGELFF. CDR3 DNA sequence: TGTGCCACCAGCAGTTCTTTCGGACGGATAACGAACACCGGGGAGCTGTTTTTT.

The V and J genes are TRBV7-9 and TRBJ2-7; TRBD2 matches 8 bases. Per germline, CDR1 SEHNR and CDR2 FQNEAQ (reference sequence). J was trimmed by 0 bases and V by 3 bases; bases with no gene match: 7. CDR3 length: 16 residues. The CDR3 DNA reads as TGTGCCAGCAGCTTTGAGCGGGAGACCCTCTCCTACGAGCAGTACTTC. It yields the protein CASSFERETLSYEQYF. The whole variable domain, filled in from reference TRBV7-9 and TRBJ2-7, reads DTGVSQNPRHKITKRGQNVTFRCDPISEHNRLYWYRQTLGQGPEFLTYFQNEAQLEKSRLLSDRFSAERPKGSFSTLEIQRTEQGDSAMYLCASSFERETLSYEQYFGPGTRLTVT.

The J gene is TRBJ2-7, the V gene TRBV28; 8 bases align to TRBD2. V dropped 4 bases and J dropped 5; count of bases not matched to a gene: 4. The CDR3 has 13 amino acids. From germline, CDR1 is MDHEN and CDR2 SYDVKM. CDR3 loop: CASSSAGVDEQYF. The CDR3 region has the DNA TGTGCCAGCAGTTCAGCGGGAGTTGACGAGCAGTACTTC.

The chain recombines TRBV4-2 with TRBJ1-2; D not certain. The CDR3 has 13 amino acids. The V and J ends lost 0 bases and 5 bases respectively, with 7 bases between them. Germline V gene lookup returns CDR1 LGHNA and CDR2 YNFKEQ. The CDR3 spells CASSQEVGYGYTF. As DNA, the CDR3 is TGTGCCAGCAGCCAAGAAGTCGGATATGGCTACACCTTC.

The gene calls are TRBV28 and TRBJ2-7; no definite D call. The CDR3 is made up of 12 amino acids. Germline assignment: CDR1 MDHEN and CDR2 SYDVKM. V lost 11 bases and J 4 bases, leaving 15 bases between the germline ends. The CDR3, as DNA: TGTGCCCACTCCATTTCGGCTTACGAGCAGTACTTC. Protein product: CAHSISAYEQYF.